The 16 T cell receptor beta chains given below trace back to one sample, sequenced in a study of T cell changes during pregnancy in multiple sclerosis. Sequencing was performed with immunoSEQ multiplex PCR; in TCRdb, only in-frame clones are kept and a portion is missing. Of some 120,000 clones in the sample, about 94% were seen once. The source was peripheral blood, collected in the third trimester of pregnancy. These receptors all come from a female donor with multiple sclerosis, enrolled in a pregnancy study.

The count of this clone is one. The V call is TRBV9, the J call TRBJ2-1, with TRBD2 matching over 12 bases. V lost 0 bases to trimming and J lost 7 bases; unmatched junction nucleotides: 2. The CDR3 runs 15 residues. The germline V gene encodes CDR1 SGDLS and CDR2 YYNGEE. CDR3 sequence: CASSVEGLAGNEQFF. In DNA, the CDR3 is TGTGCCAGCAGCGTAGAGGGACTAGCGGGTAATGAGCAGTTCTTC.

The V gene is TRBV9, the J gene TRBJ2-1; a weak D match, TRBD1 (6 bases). The germline V gene has CDR1 SGDLS and CDR2 YYNGEE. The CDR3 length is 16 residues. V was clipped by 4 bases and J by 5 bases, with 19 bases between them. The CDR3 loop reads CASSLQGGSFNNEQFF. CDR3 in DNA: TGTGCCAGCAGCTTACAGGGCGGATCTTTTAACAATGAGCAGTTCTTC. The complete variable domain, with remaining parts taken from reference TRBV9 and TRBJ2-1, reads DSGVTQTPKHLITATGQRVTLRCSPRSGDLSVYWYQQSLDQGLQFLIQYYNGEERAKGNILERFSAQQFPDLHSELNLSSLELGDSALYFCASSLQGGSFNNEQFFGPGTRLTVL.

The CDR3 region is CASSPKRASLGGPGELFF. The DNA of the CDR3 is TGTGCCAGCAGCCCAAAACGAGCCTCGTTAGGGGGTCCCGGGGAGCTGTTTTTT. The J gene is TRBJ2-2, the V gene TRBV7-8; a weak D match, TRBD1 (6 bases). Per germline, CDR1 SGHVS and CDR2 FQNEAQ. V was trimmed by 5 bases and J by 6 bases, leaving 25 bases between them. The CDR3 totals 18 residues.

In nucleotides, the CDR3 is TGTGCCAGTGAAGGGGGAAAAGCCTACAATGAGCAGTTCTTC. As protein: CASEGGKAYNEQFF. The V and J genes are TRBV19 and TRBJ2-1; possibly TRBD1 for D (6 bases). Germline-derived CDR1 and CDR2 are LNHDA and SQIVND (reference sequence). The V end was cut by 8 bases, the J end by 2 bases, with 13 bases between. The CDR3 totals 14 residues.

The chain has TRBV30 and TRBJ1-2; D uncertain. Germline loops: CDR1 GTSNPN, CDR2 SVGIG (reference sequence). The CDR3 runs to 12 residues. The germline V and J ends were trimmed by 2 bases and 0 bases, with 4 bases remaining between them. The CDR3 sequence: CAWSTANYGYTF. Written as DNA, the CDR3 is TGTGCCTGGAGTACAGCTAACTATGGCTACACCTTC.

The gene calls are TRBV10-3 and TRBJ2-7, with 9 bases aligning to TRBD1. Germline V lookup: CDR1 ENHRY, CDR2 SYGVKD. The length of the CDR3 is 15 residues. The junction had 6 bases not matched to a gene; V was cut back by 4 bases and J by 2 bases. CDR3 protein: CAISAPGTGTYEQYF. The CDR3 DNA is TGTGCCATCAGTGCGCCGGGGACAGGGACCTACGAGCAGTACTTC.

CDR3 sequence (DNA): TGTGCCAGTGGGCAGGGGGATGGCTACACCTTC. Translation gives CASGQGDGYTF. This chain joins TRBV25-1 and TRBJ1-2; the match to TRBD1 covers 7 bases. The germline V gene encodes CDR1 MGHDK and CDR2 SYGVNS. The CDR3 contains 11 residues. With 9 bases clipped from V and 6 bases from J, the junction kept 4 bases outside the gene matches.

This chain uses TRBV7-3 with TRBJ2-7; TRBD1 aligns across 7 bases. The V gene end was trimmed by 2 bases and the J gene end by 4 bases; junction bases not matched to a gene: 11. Looked up from germline, CDR1 is SGHTA and CDR2 is FQGTGA. This CDR3 spans 16 amino acids. CDR3 sequence reads: CASSLGQAGGNYEQYF. The CDR3 bases are TGTGCCAGCAGCTTAGGACAAGCAGGGGGAAATTACGAGCAGTACTTC. Looking up the rest from reference TRBV7-3 and TRBJ2-7 gives the full variable domain: GAGVSQTPSNKVTEKGKYVELRCDPISGHTALYWYRQSLGQGPEFLIYFQGTGAADDSGLPNDRFFAVRPEGSVSTLKIQRTERGDSAVYLCASSLGQAGGNYEQYFGPGTRLTVT.

The chain is built from TRBV6-1 and TRBJ1-5; 8 bases map to TRBD1. Germline loops: CDR1 MNHNS, CDR2 SASEGT. V dropped 4 bases and J dropped 0; count of bases not matched to a gene: 5. The length of the CDR3 is 16 residues. CDR3 protein: CASSGTGQYSNQPQHF. Written as DNA, the CDR3 is TGTGCCAGCAGTGGGACAGGGCAATATAGCAATCAGCCCCAGCATTTT.

The J gene is TRBJ2-5, the V gene TRBV15; possible D gene TRBD1, 6 bases. Germline V lookup: CDR1 LNHNV, CDR2 YYDKDF (reference sequence). The germline V and J ends were trimmed by 0 bases and 5 bases, with 13 bases remaining between them. There are 15 residues in the CDR3. The CDR3 bases are TGTGCCACCAGCAGAGATGTTGCAGGGGCGGAGACCCAGTACTTC. This codes for CATSRDVAGAETQYF.

The gene calls are TRBV5-1 and TRBJ2-7; TRBD2 is a possible D gene (7 bases). This CDR3 comprises 16 residues. Trimming took 4 bases from V and 3 from J, leaving 20 bases between them. Germline values: CDR1 SGHRS, CDR2 YFSETQ. The DNA of the CDR3 is TGCGCCAGCAGCCCCCGTCGAGGGGGGGGGAGCTACGAGCAGTACTTC. This encodes CASSPRRGGGSYEQYF.

This chain joins TRBV7-2 and TRBJ2-7; TRBD1 agrees at 9 bases. Per germline, CDR1 SGHTA and CDR2 FQGNSA. The V and J ends lost 5 bases and 4 bases, in that order; junction bases with no gene match: 6. The CDR3 sequence is 14 residues long. The CDR3 protein is CASSTDRGWYEQYF. CDR3 nucleotide sequence: TGTGCCAGCAGCACGGACAGGGGATGGTACGAGCAGTACTTC.

This rearrangement joins TRBV9 to TRBJ1-4, with D hard to call. Germline assignment: CDR1 SGDLS and CDR2 YYNGEE. Trimming shortened V by 0 bases and J by 5 bases, and 5 bases separated the two germline ends. This CDR3 has 13 residues. CDR3 residues: CASSVGANEKLFF. The CDR3 nucleotides read TGTGCCAGCAGCGTAGGAGCAAATGAAAAACTGTTTTTT.

This clone was counted a few times. The gene calls are TRBV6-1 and TRBJ1-3; 7 nucleotides agree with TRBD1. The CDR3 is made up of 14 amino acids. CDR1 MNHNS and CDR2 SASEGT come from the germline V gene. Trimming removed 6 bases from V and 1 base from J; junction bases left unmatched: 3. CDR3 nucleotide sequence: TGTGCCAGCAGCAAACAGGGGTCTGGAAACACCATATATTTT. This codes for CASSKQGSGNTIYF.

The V gene is TRBV19, the J gene TRBJ1-5; tentative D call: TRBD1 (6 bases). Trimming took off 5 bases at V and 3 bases at J, with 14 bases between the two ends. There are 15 residues in the CDR3. Germline V gene sequence: CDR1 LNHDA, CDR2 SQIVND (reference sequence). The CDR3 is CASSLQGLPNQPQHF. CDR3 coding DNA: TGTGCCAGTAGTCTACAGGGTCTTCCCAATCAGCCCCAGCATTTT.

The rearrangement uses TRBV6-5 and TRBJ2-1; TRBD1 agrees at 12 bases. This CDR3 is 14 amino acids long. Germline V gives CDR1 MNHEY, CDR2 SVGAGI. With 5 bases clipped from V and 9 bases from J, the junction kept 5 bases outside the gene matches. As DNA, the CDR3 is TGTGCCAGCAGTGGCCGGGACAGGGGGCTTGAGCAGTTCTTC. Its translation: CASSGRDRGLEQFF.